Presented here are 23 T cell receptor beta chains from one specimen sequenced in a study of CD8 T cells in ankylosing spondylitis. No cognate antigen is known for these TCRs. Study-wide findings and caveats: Made up of under 10 highly homologous variants, a TCR beta motif appeared characteristic of ankylosing spondylitis blood.

TCRdb passed the 5' RACE reads through MiXCR, listing each CDR3 protein once. The profile shows approximately 540,000 distinct CDR3 sequences, roughly 12% of them singletons. Sequenced input: blood, either unsorted or a sorted T cell fraction (not recorded which). These receptors all come from a male donor with ankylosing spondylitis.

This clonotype was observed a few times. The chain combines TRBV7-2 with TRBJ2-7, with 14 bases matching TRBD2. Per germline, CDR1 SGHTA and CDR2 FQGNSA. The junction had 3 bases not matched to a gene; V was cut back by 4 bases and J by 4 bases. The CDR3 length is 15 residues. CDR3 in DNA: TGTGCCAGCAGCTCGGGACTAGCGGGGGAATACGAGCAGTACTTC. Its protein is CASSSGLAGEYEQYF.

The gene calls are TRBV6-1 and TRBJ2-1; 11 positions match TRBD2. Unmatched junction bases numbered 10, after V lost 6 bases and J lost 0 bases. The length of the CDR3 is 18 residues. Germline V lookup: CDR1 MNHNS, CDR2 SASEGT. CDR3 in amino acids: CASSRRGLADSSYNEQFF. As DNA, the CDR3 is TGTGCCAGCAGCCGACGGGGACTAGCGGATAGCTCCTACAATGAGCAGTTCTTC.

This clonotype was counted many times. This chain connects TRBV20-1 to TRBJ2-7; D is unclear. Trimming stripped 4 bases from V and 2 bases from J, with 15 bases between. CDR1 DFQATT and CDR2 SNEGSKA come from the germline V gene (reference sequence). There are 14 residues in the CDR3. The CDR3 sequence is CSATDGRQAYEQYF. CDR3 coding DNA: TGCAGTGCTACGGATGGTCGGCAGGCCTACGAGCAGTACTTC.

The chain couples TRBV15 to TRBJ2-1; D uncertain. The germline V gene encodes CDR1 LNHNV and CDR2 YYDKDF (reference sequence). This CDR3 is 16 amino acids long. The V and J ends lost 0 bases and 1 base respectively, with 10 bases between them. CDR3 protein: CATSRDLTGSYNEQFF. The CDR3, as DNA: TGTGCCACCAGCAGAGATCTAACCGGATCCTACAATGAGCAGTTCTTC. Full variable domain (missing parts from reference TRBV15 and TRBJ2-1): DAMVIQNPRYQVTQFGKPVTLSCSQTLNHNVMYWYQQKSSQAPKLLFHYYDKDFNNEADTPDNFQSRRPNTSFCFLDIRSPGLGDTAMYLCATSRDLTGSYNEQFFGPGTRLTVL.

This clonotype was detected only a few times. The chain employs TRBV15 and TRBJ2-5; 11 bases line up with TRBD2. The CDR3 is 17 residues long. V dropped 0 bases and J dropped 4; count of bases not matched to a gene: 7. Germline V gives CDR1 LNHNV, CDR2 YYDKDF (reference sequence). CDR3 protein: CATSRDELAGVGETQYF. CDR3 sequence (DNA): TGTGCCACCAGCAGAGATGAACTAGCGGGAGTAGGAGAGACCCAGTACTTC. The full variable domain, in which reference TRBV15 and TRBJ2-5 provide the parts outside the CDR3, is DAMVIQNPRYQVTQFGKPVTLSCSQTLNHNVMYWYQQKSSQAPKLLFHYYDKDFNNEADTPDNFQSRRPNTSFCFLDIRSPGLGDTAMYLCATSRDELAGVGETQYFGPGTRLLVL.

This chain links TRBV11-2 with TRBJ2-2; the D call may be TRBD1 or TRBD2 (6 bases each). CDR1 and CDR2 from the germline V gene are SGHAT and FQNNGV. V lost 6 bases to trimming and J lost 1 base, with 18 bases between them. The length of the CDR3 is 17 residues. The CDR3 loop is CASRQPGGRRNTGELFF. CDR3 nucleotide sequence: TGTGCCAGCAGACAACCCGGGGGCCGCCGGAACACCGGGGAGCTGTTTTTT. Full variable domain (rest looked up from reference TRBV11-2 and TRBJ2-2): EAGVAQSPRYKIIEKRQSVAFWCNPISGHATLYWYQQILGQGPKLLIQFQNNGVVDDSQLPKDRFSAERLKGVDSTLKIQPAKLEDSAVYLCASRQPGGRRNTGELFFGEGSRLTVL.

The V gene is TRBV7-9, the J gene TRBJ1-1, with D possibly being TRBD1 (5 bases). V lost 11 bases to trimming and J lost 0 bases, with 13 bases between them. This CDR3 has 13 amino acids. Per germline, CDR1 SEHNR and CDR2 FQNEAQ (reference sequence). CDR3 nucleotides: TGTGCCCCCGGGGGATCGATGAACACTGAAGCTTTCTTT. Encoded protein: CAPGGSMNTEAFF.

This clonotype appeared a few times. The V call is TRBV20-1, the J call TRBJ2-5; 7 bases agree with TRBD2. CDR3 size: 16 residues. Losses at the gene ends were 3 bases for V and 0 bases for J; bases not matched to a gene: 10. Germline lookup yields CDR1 DFQATT and CDR2 SNEGSKA (reference sequence). CDR3 amino acids: CSASRAMRGYQETQYF. The CDR3 DNA reads as TGCAGTGCTAGTAGGGCGATGCGGGGGTACCAAGAGACCCAGTACTTC.

Many counts were recorded for this clonotype. The rearrangement links TRBV4-1 to TRBJ2-4; no clear D. Trimming removed 1 base from V and 2 bases from J, with 21 bases in between. The CDR3 totals 19 residues. The germline CDR1 and CDR2 sequences are MGHRA and YSYEKL. Here the CDR3 DNA reads TGCGCCAGCAGCCAAGGGGCCGTGCTGGGTAGGTTGACCAAAAACATTCAGTACTTC. Translating gives CASSQGAVLGRLTKNIQYF.

Here the CDR3 reads CASSLGLADYYNEQFF. The CDR3 coding sequence is TGCGCCAGCAGCTTGGGACTAGCGGATTACTACAATGAGCAGTTCTTC. The J gene is TRBJ2-1, the V gene TRBV5-1, with 9 bases identical to TRBD2. The J segment lost 3 bases and the V segment lost 0 bases, leaving 4 bases of the junction unmatched. CDR1 is SGHRS and CDR2 is YFSETQ in the germline V gene. The CDR3 spans 16 residues.

This rearrangement joins TRBV20-1 to TRBJ1-5; 7 bases are a match to TRBD1. CDR3 size: 15 residues. CDR1 is DFQATT, CDR2 SNEGSKA, per germline (reference sequence). Trimming took 2 bases from V and 10 from J; bases not matched to a gene: 14. The CDR3, as DNA: TGCAGTGCTAGAAAGGGGGCGACCGAGGTTGGTCCCCAGCATTTT. Its translation: CSARKGATEVGPQHF.

The sample holds a few counts of this clonotype. This rearrangement joins TRBV4-1 to TRBJ2-5; 7 bases map to TRBD2. Losses at the gene ends were 2 bases for V and 5 bases for J; bases not matched to a gene: 5. Germline CDR1 reads MGHRA; CDR2 reads YSYEKL. The CDR3 spans 14 residues. The CDR3 DNA is TGCGCCAGCAGCCAACGGGACTATCGTGAGACCCAGTACTTC. The encoded protein is CASSQRDYRETQYF.

This clonotype turned up a few times. The chain couples TRBV7-2 to TRBJ2-5; no reliable D call. The CDR3 runs to 13 residues. V lost 2 bases and J lost 1, with 5 bases in between. Germline V gene lookup returns CDR1 SGHTA and CDR2 FQGNSA. Written as DNA, the CDR3 is TGTGCCAGCAGCTTATTCCTCCAAGAGACCCAGTACTTC. It specifies CASSLFLQETQYF.

This clonotype was counted ten times or more. CDR3 in amino acids: CASSLVFGTSGMSSYEQYF. DNA for the CDR3: TGTGCCAGCAGCTTAGTATTTGGGACTAGCGGTATGAGCTCCTACGAGCAGTACTTC. The chain recombines TRBV11-1 with TRBJ2-7; 11 nucleotides agree with TRBD2. The CDR3 spans 19 residues. Germline CDR1 reads SGHAT; CDR2 reads FQDESV (reference sequence). J lost 0 bases, V lost 1 base, and 11 bases had no gene match.

This clonotype has just a few counts. The rearrangement links TRBV15 to TRBJ1-5, with D perhaps matching TRBD1 (6 bases). The V gene lost 4 bases and the J gene lost 0 bases, with 7 bases spanning the gap. The CDR3 spans 14 residues. Germline assignment: CDR1 LNHNV and CDR2 YYDKDF (reference sequence). Here the CDR3 reads CATSMTGSNQPQHF. CDR3 nucleotide sequence: TGTGCCACCAGCATGACAGGTAGCAATCAGCCCCAGCATTTT.

The chain is built from TRBV20-1 and TRBJ2-3; D uncertain. The CDR3 runs to 13 residues. CDR1 is DFQATT and CDR2 is SNEGSKA in the germline V gene (reference sequence). Trimming took off 0 bases at V and 5 bases at J, with 9 bases between the two ends. For the CDR3, the DNA is TGCAGTGCTAGAGATGTGGCGGTAGATACGCAGTATTTT. Residues: CSARDVAVDTQYF.

The sample holds many counts of this clonotype. The gene calls are TRBV5-1 and TRBJ1-1; D call uncertain. Between the trimmed V and J ends, which lost 0 bases and 8 bases, there was a span of 8 bases. Germline values: CDR1 SGHRS, CDR2 YFSETQ. The CDR3 extends over 12 amino acids. This CDR3 reads CASSLGSTEAFF. As DNA, the CDR3 is TGCGCCAGCAGCTTGGGGTCAACGGAAGCTTTCTTT.

As DNA, the CDR3 is TGTGCCAGCATCCCTAATATACCCACCGGGGAGCTGTTTTTT. This translates into CASIPNIPTGELFF. The V call is TRBV6-2 or TRBV6-3, the J call TRBJ2-2; D remains unclear. The CDR3 sequence is 14 residues long. The V gene's germline CDR1 is MNHEY and CDR2 SVGEGT. With 7 bases removed from V and 4 bases from J, the gap between germline ends came to 13 bases.

The table lists this clonotype with a few counts. The chain links TRBV29-1 to TRBJ2-3; possible D gene TRBD2, 6 bases. Looked up from germline, CDR1 is SQVTM and CDR2 is ANQGSEA. V was clipped by 3 bases and J by 1 base, with 8 bases between them. The CDR3 covers 13 residues. DNA for the CDR3: TGCAGCGTTGACGGGGAGGGCACAGATACGCAGTATTTT. Its protein product is CSVDGEGTDTQYF.

This clonotype was seen more than once but under ten times. The rearrangement uses TRBV24-1 and TRBJ2-2; D uncertain. The CDR3 runs 14 residues. The V end lost 6 bases, the J end lost 1 base, and 8 bases lay between the germline ends. Germline loops: CDR1 KGHDR, CDR2 SFDVKD. The CDR3 nucleotides read TGTGCCACCAGTTCGTGGCAGAACACCGGGGAGCTGTTTTTT. Its protein is CATSSWQNTGELFF.

The chain is built from TRBV30 and TRBJ1-5; D call uncertain. V lost 5 bases to trimming and J lost 0 bases, with 5 bases between them. This CDR3 is built from 12 residues. From germline, CDR1 is GTSNPN and CDR2 SVGIG (reference sequence). CDR3 nucleotides: TGTGCCTGGGCTTATAGCAATCAGCCCCAGCATTTT. Its translation is CAWAYSNQPQHF.

The chain couples TRBV7-9 to TRBJ2-3; 7 bases match TRBD2. The CDR3 spans 16 residues. The V and J ends lost 1 base and 6 bases, in that order; junction bases with no gene match: 10. Germline values: CDR1 SEHNR, CDR2 FQNEAQ (reference sequence). CDR3 coding DNA: TGTGCCAGCAGCTTAGGCGAGCGGGGCTTCGGGGATACGCAGTATTTT. Its translation: CASSLGERGFGDTQYF.

This clonotype was found a few times. The V gene is TRBV29-1, the J gene TRBJ2-4; D is unclear. The CDR3 length is 16 residues. V gave up 4 bases and J gave up 7 bases, with 23 bases separating them. Germline assignment: CDR1 SQVTM and CDR2 ANQGSEA. The DNA of the CDR3 is TGCAGCGTTGCCGACTTTCCCCCCGGCTATCAGAACATTCAGTACTTC. It specifies CSVADFPPGYQNIQYF. Based on the CDR3 plus reference TRBV29-1 and TRBJ2-4, the full variable domain is SAVISQKPSRDICQRGTSLTIQCQVDSQVTMMFWYRQQPGQSLTLIATANQGSEATYESGFVIDKFPISRPNLTFSTLTVSNMSPEDSSIYLCSVADFPPGYQNIQYFGAGTRLSVL.